This T cell receptor (beta chain) was identified during a study of shared clonotypes between healthy human individuals. Study-wide background: A few men and a couple of women, aged 18 to 49, were donors.

The CDR3 has 14 residues. The V gene's germline CDR1 is GTSNPN and CDR2 SVGIG (reference sequence). V was pared by 5 bases and J by 4 bases, with 5 bases of the junction left unmatched. Deep was the level at which the assay was run. Several immunoSEQ plates held equal portions of the genomic DNA taken from each subset. This table comes from immunoSEQ multiplex PCR, and its TCRdb copy is limited to in-frame clones, with some not included. The sample holds about 1.1 million clones; about four fifths are singletons and the top ten take around 0.6%. The clonotype originates from a man aged 18-30 years in good health. Some clones in this sample may be carry-over from other donors' samples. J is TRBJ2-1 and V is TRBV30; 10 bases align to TRBD2. The sequenced material came from memory CD4+ T cells from PBMCs. Documented subset: CD45RA-negative fraction. CDR3 protein: CAWGTSGAYNEQFF. The CDR3 region has the DNA TGTGCCTGGGGAACTAGCGGGGCTTACAATGAGCAGTTCTTC.